This T cell receptor beta chain was identified during a study of T cells in Graves' hyperthyroidism and ophthalmopathy. Per the germline V gene, CDR1 is SGHTA and CDR2 is FQGNSA. V was clipped by 5 bases and J by 3 bases, with 13 bases between them. The CDR3 runs to 15 residues. The table lists this clonotype with many counts. Amplified TCR beta CDR3 regions derived from RNA transcripts. An initial round of RT-PCR targeting the TCR CDR3 relied on the HTBI primer set. Each CDR3 protein gets one entry after TCRdb re-called the multiplex PCR reads with MiXCR. The sample consists of 90,000 to 120,000 distinct CDR3 sequences, about 15% of them appearing once.

The chain is built from TRBV7-2 and TRBJ1-4, with a possible D match to TRBD1 (6 bases). This clonotype originated in a woman aged 45-60 years with Graves' hyperthyroidism. Sequenced sample: blood. The CDR3 protein is CASSAQQGPNEKLFF. The CDR3, as DNA: TGTGCCAGCAGCGCCCAACAGGGTCCTAATGAAAAACTGTTTTTT. The entire variable domain, with the rest obtained from reference TRBV7-2 and TRBJ1-4, is as follows: GAGVSQSPSNKVTEKGKDVELRCDPISGHTALYWYRQSLGQGLEFLIYFQGNSAPDKSGLPSDRFSAERTGGSVSTLTIQRTQQEDSAVYLCASSAQQGPNEKLFFGSGTQLSVL.